Listed below are T cell receptor beta chains from one sample, sequenced in a study of cytomegalovirus exposure and HLA in healthy donors. Some clones are missing from TCRdb's copy, which holds only in-frame ones; the method was immunoSEQ multiplex PCR. The sample carries under 200,000 clones, approximately 79% recorded once. Material for sequencing was PBMCs. The origin of the receptors is a woman between 40 and 55 years old in good health and CMV-seronegative. The CDR3 runs from the conserved cysteine through the conserved F or W. The D gene is left open where the match is weak. Expanded clones are given a class, and other clones once, few, many or no size at all.

>NA|TRBV2|TRBJ2-1|NA
CASSGGPRGGQFF
TGTGCCAGCAGTGGGGGCCCCCGAGGCGGGCAGTTCTTC
>NA|TRBV5-3|TRBJ2-3|NA
CARSLGGQGTDTQYF
TGTGCCAGAAGCTTGGGGGGGCAGGGCACAGATACGCAGTATTTT
>NA|TRBV27|TRBJ1-4|NA
CASKLGGASVRDEKLFF
TGTGCCAGCAAGTTAGGGGGGGCGTCTGTTAGGGATGAAAAACTGTTTTTT
>TRBD2|TRBV7-7|TRBJ2-3|NA
CASSLDGGMDTQYF
TGTGCTAGCAGCTTGGACGGGGGGATGGATACGCAGTATTTT
>NA|TRBV5-1|TRBJ1-1|NA
CASSLTPVNTEAFF
TGCGCCAGCAGCTTGACCCCGGTGAACACTGAAGCTTTCTTT
>NA|TRBV27|TRBJ2-7|NA
CASSSAGLRTPYEQYF
TGTGCCAGCAGTTCGGCGGGCCTCCGAACCCCCTACGAGCAGTACTTC
>NA|TRBV28|TRBJ1-1|NA
CASSVVGLNTEAFF
TGTGCCAGCAGTGTTGTGGGGCTAAACACTGAAGCTTTCTTT
>NA|TRBV29-1|TRBJ1-4|once
CILEQSEEKLFF
TGCATCCTTGAACAAAGCGAGGAAAAACTGTTTTTT
>TRBD1|TRBV5-6|TRBJ1-2|NA
CASSSGLGQGNYGYTF
TGTGCCAGCAGCTCCGGCTTGGGACAGGGGAACTATGGCTACACCTTC
>NA|TRBV5-5|TRBJ2-5|NA
CASSLRYQETQYF
TGTGCCAGCAGCTTGCGGTACCAAGAGACCCAGTACTTC
>TRBD2|TRBV6-6|TRBJ2-3|NA
CASSSSSGRATDTQYF
TGTGCCAGCAGTTCCTCTAGCGGGAGGGCCACAGATACGCAGTATTTT
>TRBD1|TRBV4-3|TRBJ1-6|NA
CASSQDPGTGSSYNSPLHF
TGCGCCAGCAGCCAAGATCCAGGGACAGGGAGCTCCTATAATTCACCCCTCCACTTT
>TRBD1|TRBV10-3|TRBJ1-2|NA
CAISEGRTGAF
TGTGCCATCAGTGAGGGACGGACAGGGGCCTTC
>NA|TRBV25-1|TRBJ2-5|NA
CASSRYLTGASQETQYF
TGTGCCAGCAGTCGCTACTTAACTGGGGCCTCCCAAGAGACCCAGTACTTC
>NA|TRBV11-2|TRBJ2-1|NA
CASSSLKQFF
TGTGCCAGCAGCTCCCTTAAGCAGTTCTTC
>TRBD1|TRBV28|TRBJ1-1|NA
CASSFRGQGVYTEAFF
TGTGCCAGCAGTTTTCGAGGACAGGGGGTTTATACTGAAGCTTTCTTT
>NA|TRBV6-5|TRBJ2-5|NA
CASSLGSQETQYF
TGTGCCAGCAGCCTAGGCTCGCAAGAGACCCAGTACTTC
>NA|TRBV29-1|TRBJ2-7|NA
CSVALTPDEQYF
TGCAGCGTTGCACTGACACCAGACGAGCAGTACTTC
>NA|TRBV10-3|TRBJ1-2|NA
CAISESGGPLDGYTF
TGTGCCATCAGTGAGTCGGGGGGTCCATTAGATGGCTACACCTTC